Listed below are T cell receptor beta chains from one sample, sequenced in a study of T-cell reconstitution after alpha-beta-depleted transplantation in children. TCRdb passed the PCR reads through MiXCR, listing each CDR3 protein once. The sample records about 600,000 distinct CDR3 sequences, under 25% being singletons. Source: PBMCs, mostly from graft donor cells, taken 360 days after TCRalphabeta/CD19-depleted stem cell transplant. All receptors derive from a boy under three years old who had a stem cell transplant for acute myeloid leukemia, so the T cells may come from the graft donor. The CDR3 runs from the conserved cysteine through the conserved F or W. A D gene is named only where the DNA matches it firmly. Some rows mark clone size as missing; the rest say once, few, many or name a class of expanded clone.

>few|TRBV20-1|TRBJ1-1|-
CSALRGHGNTEAFF
TGCAGTGCCCTCCGGGGGCATGGGAACACTGAAGCTTTCTTT
>few|TRBV5-5|TRBJ2-5|-
CASSLEIRETQYF
TGTGCCAGCAGCTTGGAAATTCGGGAGACCCAGTACTTC
>-|TRBV7-8|TRBJ2-1|TRBD2
CASSIWGGKVYNEQFF
TGTGCCAGCAGCATTTGGGGGGGTAAAGTCTACAATGAGCAGTTCTTC
>-|TRBV12-3/TRBV12-4|TRBJ2-6|-
CASRLATSANVLTF
TGTGCCAGCAGGTTAGCTACCTCGGCCAACGTCCTGACTTTC
>once|TRBV4-3|TRBJ2-6|-
CASSQFSGANVLTF
TGCGCCAGCAGCCAGTTCTCTGGGGCCAACGTCCTGACTTTC
>once|TRBV13|TRBJ2-2|-
CASSQRMGAGELFF
TGTGCCAGCAGCCAACGAATGGGTGCCGGGGAGCTGTTTTTT
>many|TRBV18|TRBJ2-5|-
CASSVIPQETQYF
TGTGCCAGCTCAGTGATACCCCAAGAGACCCAGTACTTC
>-|TRBV6-1|TRBJ2-2|TRBD1
CATCDRVYTGELFF
TGTGCCACCTGTGACAGGGTATACACCGGGGAGCTGTTTTTT
>-|TRBV27|TRBJ2-3|-
CASARRQYSTDTQYF
TGTGCCAGCGCCCGGCGACAGTACAGCACAGATACGCAGTATTTT
>-|TRBV4-3|TRBJ2-7|-
CASSQDGEAYEQYF
TGCGCCAGCAGCCAAGACGGGGAGGCCTACGAGCAGTACTTC
>few|TRBV12-3/TRBV12-4|TRBJ2-7|TRBD1
CASSWGTGGSYEQYF
TGTGCCAGCAGTTGGGGGACAGGCGGATCCTACGAGCAGTACTTC
>many|TRBV6-5|TRBJ2-3|TRBD2
CASSYGLAGGTTDTQYF
TGTGCCAGCAGTTACGGACTAGCGGGGGGTACCACAGATACGCAGTATTTT
>-|TRBV30|TRBJ2-7|TRBD1
CAWRRLGQGDEQYF
TGTGCCTGGAGGCGGCTGGGACAGGGCGACGAGCAGTACTTC
>-|TRBV5-4|TRBJ1-2|TRBD1
CASSTMDRILLGYTF
TGTGCCAGCAGCACAATGGACAGGATCCTTTTGGGCTACACCTTC